These 17 T cell receptor beta chains originate from one sample sequenced in a study of shared clonotypes between healthy human individuals. Generated by immunoSEQ multiplex PCR, the TCRdb table keeps only in-frame clones and is missing some. The table shows 2,500,000 or so clones, with more than 85% occurring only once. The specimen sequenced was naive CD4+ T cells from PBMCs. Described subset: CD45RA+ positively selected. Every receptor here comes from a young man in good health. Some clones in this sample may be carry-over from other donors' samples.

The V call is TRBV7-9, the J call TRBJ1-4; D may be TRBD1 (6 bases). With 5 bases removed from V and 8 bases from J, the gap between germline ends came to 18 bases. Per germline, CDR1 SEHNR and CDR2 FQNEAQ (reference sequence). CDR3 length: 15 residues. The CDR3 nucleotides are TGTGCCAGCAGCAAAATTGGGGGGCTCGGGGAAAAACTGTTTTTT. Its protein product is CASSKIGGLGEKLFF.

This chain connects TRBV6-5 to TRBJ2-2; D might be TRBD2 (5 bases). Germline CDR1 reads MNHEY; CDR2 reads SVGAGI. CDR3 length: 14 amino acids. Trimming removed 5 bases at V and 5 bases at J, with 12 bases between. CDR3 protein: CASSRGQATGELFF. The CDR3 nucleotides read TGTGCCAGCAGTAGAGGGCAGGCGACCGGGGAGCTGTTTTTT.

In regard to this clone: Other DNA sequences in the sample encode the same CDR3. The V gene is TRBV28, the J gene TRBJ1-5; D is ambiguous. The CDR3 is 14 amino acids. Per germline, CDR1 MDHEN and CDR2 SYDVKM. Trimming pared 4 bases from V and 2 bases from J, leaving 9 bases between. The CDR3 DNA sequence: TGTGCCAGCAGTTCCCCGGGAGGCAATCAGCCCCAGCATTTT. Residues: CASSSPGGNQPQHF.

The V call is TRBV7-3, the J call TRBJ1-4; 8 positions match TRBD1. CDR1 and CDR2 from the germline V gene are SGHTA and FQGTGA. This CDR3 has 15 residues. V lost 3 bases and J lost 5; bases outside the gene matches: 5. CDR3 loop: CASSFGQGINEKLFF. The CDR3 nucleotides are TGTGCCAGCAGCTTTGGACAGGGAATAAATGAAAAACTGTTTTTT.

The rearrangement joins TRBV2 to TRBJ1-5; D not resolved. Trimming cost V 6 bases and J 1 base, with 13 bases left between them. The CDR3 covers 15 residues. Per germline, CDR1 SNHLY and CDR2 FYNNEI. The CDR3 sequence is CASRLPDPSNQPQHF. In nucleotides, the CDR3 is TGTGCCAGCAGACTGCCCGACCCGAGCAATCAGCCCCAGCATTTT.

This chain joins TRBV5-1 and TRBJ2-1, with 15 bases lining up with TRBD2. The CDR3 runs to 16 residues. Trimming removed 4 bases from V and 9 bases from J; junction bases left unmatched: 8. Germline lookup yields CDR1 SGHRS and CDR2 YFSETQ. As DNA, the CDR3 is TGCGCCAGCAGCCCCAGGACTAGCGGGAGGGGGCTTGAGCAGTTCTTC. Translation: CASSPRTSGRGLEQFF.

This clone appeared once. The CDR3 DNA sequence: TGTGCCAGCAGGGTCCTCTCTGGAAACACCATATATTTT. Amino acids: CASRVLSGNTIYF. The chain couples TRBV27 to TRBJ1-3; D gene ambiguous. In germline, CDR1 is MNHEY, CDR2 SMNVEV (reference sequence). Trimming stripped 6 bases from V and 0 bases from J, with 6 bases between. The length of the CDR3 is 13 residues.

The rearrangement joins TRBV5-1 to TRBJ1-1; D is possibly TRBD1 (5 bases). The V gene's germline CDR1 is SGHRS and CDR2 YFSETQ. Trimming cost V 1 base and J 4 bases, with 17 bases left between them. The CDR3 length is 16 residues. CDR3 DNA: TGCGCCAGCAGCTTGCTCGCAGAGGGTGGGGGCACTGAAGCTTTCTTT. Translated: CASSLLAEGGGTEAFF.

Of note for this clone: Different DNA sequences within this sample yield the same CDR3. V is TRBV6-5 and J is TRBJ2-7; the match to TRBD1 covers 12 bases. The J segment lost 4 bases and the V segment lost 5 bases, leaving 3 bases of the junction unmatched. CDR1 MNHEY and CDR2 SVGAGI come from the germline V gene. The CDR3 is 14 residues long. The DNA of the CDR3 is TGTGCCAGCAGTAGGGACAGGGGGCTATACGAGCAGTACTTC. Translated: CASSRDRGLYEQYF.

This clone was recorded only once. At the DNA level, this CDR3 is encoded by other sequences in the same sample as well. This chain joins TRBV5-1 and TRBJ2-2, with TRBD1 as a possible D gene (5 bases). Trimming took 0 bases from V and 6 from J, leaving 6 bases between them. The germline gives CDR1 SGHRS, CDR2 YFSETQ. The CDR3 totals 13 residues. CDR3 amino acids: CASSLGRAGELFF. CDR3 in DNA: TGCGCCAGCAGCTTGGGCAGGGCCGGGGAGCTGTTTTTT.

The chain carries TRBV11-2 and TRBJ2-7; D is perhaps TRBD1 or TRBD2 (5 bases each). This CDR3 has 13 residues. V was pared by 2 bases and J by 4 bases, with 9 bases between. CDR1 SGHAT and CDR2 FQNNGV come from the germline V gene. CDR3 residues: CASSLPGRYEQYF. Written as DNA, the CDR3 is TGTGCCAGCAGCTTACCGGGGCGGTACGAGCAGTACTTC.

CDR3 nucleotides: TGTGCCAGCAGCTTGGGGACTAGCGCAATACGGGGGCAGTTCTTC. Translated, it gives CASSLGTSAIRGQFF. The rearrangement joins TRBV5-8 to TRBJ2-1; 9 bases match TRBD2. From germline, CDR1 is SGHTS and CDR2 YDEGEE. The CDR3 totals 15 residues. The trim removed 0 bases at V and 12 bases at J, leaving 10 bases unmatched.

The rearrangement links TRBV27 to TRBJ1-2, with a tentative D call TRBD1 (5 bases). Germline-derived CDR1 and CDR2 are MNHEY and SMNVEV (reference sequence). The CDR3 loop spans 14 amino acids. Trimming stripped 5 bases from V and 4 bases from J, with 14 bases between. CDR3 DNA: TGTGCCAGCAGTATAAGCAGGGACGCCTATGGCTACACCTTC. Amino acids: CASSISRDAYGYTF.

The rearrangement links TRBV15 to TRBJ1-2; D may be TRBD1 (6 bases). The CDR3 totals 15 residues. Germline CDR1 reads LNHNV; CDR2 reads YYDKDF (reference sequence). V was pared by 0 bases and J by 8 bases, with 16 bases between. This CDR3 reads CATSRDAGARGGYTF. The CDR3 DNA follows: TGTGCCACCAGCAGAGATGCGGGGGCGCGTGGCGGCTACACCTTC.

This rearrangement joins TRBV28 to TRBJ1-2, with no clear D. CDR1 and CDR2 from the germline V gene are MDHEN and SYDVKM. The CDR3 totals 11 residues. V dropped 4 bases and J dropped 6 bases, with 6 bases sitting between them. Here the CDR3 DNA reads TGTGCCAGCAGTTCATTGGATGGCTACACCTTC. Encoded protein: CASSSLDGYTF.

This chain joins TRBV14 and TRBJ1-3; unclear D gene. The CDR3 length is 15 residues. Germline V lookup: CDR1 SGHDN, CDR2 FVKESK. V dropped 0 bases and J dropped 0 bases, with 6 bases sitting between them. The CDR3 loop is CASSQERLSGNTIYF. The CDR3 bases are TGTGCCAGCAGCCAAGAGCGACTCTCTGGAAACACCATATATTTT.

The table lists this clone with a count of one. V is TRBV6-1 and J is TRBJ2-7; D is ambiguous. CDR1 MNHNS and CDR2 SASEGT come from the germline V gene. Trimming pared 3 bases from V and 7 bases from J, leaving 13 bases between. The CDR3 loop spans 13 amino acids. The CDR3, as DNA: TGTGCCAGCAGTGATTGGACCATCGGGGAGCAGTACTTC. As protein: CASSDWTIGEQYF.